This TCR beta chain was obtained from a study of shared clonotypes between healthy human individuals. Data came from immunoSEQ multiplex PCR; TCRdb stores just in-frame clones and leaves some out. Of some 1,600,000 clones in the sample, 95% to 99% were seen once. CDR3 size: 16 residues. V gave up 4 bases and J gave up 3 bases; unmatched junction bases: 6. The germline V gene encodes CDR1 SGDLS and CDR2 YYNGEE. This sequence originates from a man aged 30-40 years in good health. Sequenced: naive CD4+ T cells sorted from blood. Subset described: CD45RA+ positively selected. This chain links TRBV9 with TRBJ2-1; 11 bases are a match to TRBD2. CDR3 sequence reads: CASSPGGLAVYNEQFF. DNA of the CDR3: TGTGCCAGCAGCCCAGGGGGACTAGCGGTCTACAATGAGCAGTTCTTC. Complete variable domain (other parts from reference TRBV9 and TRBJ2-1): DSGVTQTPKHLITATGQRVTLRCSPRSGDLSVYWYQQSLDQGLQFLIQYYNGEERAKGNILERFSAQQFPDLHSELNLSSLELGDSALYFCASSPGGLAVYNEQFFGPGTRLTVL.